These 21 T cell receptor beta chains originate from one sample sequenced in a study of blood T cell repertoires in COVID-19. Repertoires were generated with immunoSEQ multiplex PCR, while TCRdb's copy carries only in-frame clones and drops some. The profile shows approximately 140,000 clones, 70% to 90% of them singletons. The material sequenced was peripheral blood. The receptor set was obtained from a man between 60 and 75 years old with active or convalescent COVID-19.

This rearrangement joins TRBV6-5 to TRBJ2-7; tentatively, D is TRBD2 (6 bases). The V gene lost 0 bases and the J gene lost 2 bases, with 11 bases spanning the gap. The CDR3 is made up of 15 amino acids. Germline V CDR1 and CDR2: MNHEY, SVGAGI. In DNA, the CDR3 is TGTGCCAGCAGTTACTCTGGCGGGACCGCCTACGAGCAGTACTTC. It yields the protein CASSYSGGTAYEQYF.

This clone turned up a few times. The CDR3 region has the DNA TGTGCCAGCAGCTCTTTTACAGTATCCGACACTGAAGCTTTCTTT. This translates into CASSSFTVSDTEAFF. The rearrangement uses TRBV7-8 and TRBJ1-1, with unresolved D. Germline-derived CDR1 and CDR2 are SGHVS and FQNEAQ. Between the trimmed V and J ends, which lost 4 bases and 3 bases, there was a span of 15 bases. This CDR3 has 15 amino acids.

This clone showed up just a few times. The V and J genes are TRBV5-1 and TRBJ2-2, with D perhaps TRBD2 (6 bases). Germline CDR1 SGHRS, CDR2 YFSETQ. V was cut by 0 bases and J by 0 bases, with 9 bases left in between. The CDR3 is 16 amino acids. In nucleotides, the CDR3 is TGCGCCAGCAGCTTGGTAGCGGCGTCGAACACCGGGGAGCTGTTTTTT. Its translation: CASSLVAASNTGELFF.

This rearrangement joins TRBV10-3 to TRBJ2-7; 8 positions agree with TRBD2. Germline V gene data show CDR1 as ENHRY and CDR2 as SYGVKD. CDR3 length equals 16 residues. V shed 8 bases, J shed 5 bases, and the junction held 17 bases outside the gene matches. CDR3 bases: TGTGCCATCCCGAGCGGGAGTATATATGAAGCCCACGAGCAGTACTTC. Protein: CAIPSGSIYEAHEQYF.

The CDR3 spells CASSMAGQETQYF. In DNA, the CDR3 is TGTGCCAGTAGTATGGCAGGGCAAGAGACCCAGTACTTC. V and J are TRBV19 and TRBJ2-5; D is possibly TRBD1 (5 bases). Germline V gene lookup returns CDR1 LNHDA and CDR2 SQIVND (reference sequence). The CDR3 runs 13 residues. The germline V and J ends were trimmed by 3 bases and 2 bases, with 7 bases remaining between them.

The V gene is TRBV28, the J gene TRBJ1-6; possibly TRBD1 for D (6 bases). The CDR3 is 17 amino acids. V was cut by 10 bases and J by 0 bases, with 19 bases left in between. Germline V lookup: CDR1 MDHEN, CDR2 SYDVKM. The CDR3, as DNA: TGTGCCACCCGGACAGACCGAAAAAGCTCCTATAATTCACCCCTCCACTTT. It encodes CATRTDRKSSYNSPLHF.

Here the CDR3 DNA reads TGCAGTGCTAGAACCAGGGCTTTCTACACCTTC. It codes for CSARTRAFYTF. V is TRBV20-1 and J is TRBJ1-2; possible D gene TRBD1, 5 bases. The CDR3 totals 11 residues. V gave up 2 bases and J gave up 10 bases, with 11 bases separating them. CDR1 and CDR2 (germline): DFQATT, SNEGSKA (reference sequence).

This chain links TRBV18 with TRBJ1-1; D is possibly TRBD1 (6 bases). In germline, CDR1 is KGHSH, CDR2 LQKENI. The ends were cut back, 3 bases at V and 7 bases at J, with 12 bases in the middle. The CDR3 covers 13 residues. In DNA form, the CDR3 reads TGTGCCAGCTCACCGGAGGTAGGGGGTGAAGCTTTCTTT. It codes for CASSPEVGGEAFF.

The CDR3: CASSQAGQGFGNTIYF. The CDR3 DNA reads TGTGCCAGCAGCCAAGCAGGACAGGGATTTGGAAACACCATATATTTT. This chain connects TRBV3-1 (or the pseudogene TRBV3-2) to TRBJ1-3, with 8 nucleotides matching TRBD1. The CDR3 loop spans 16 amino acids. Germline loops: CDR1 LGHDT, CDR2 YNNKEL (reference sequence). The J segment lost 3 bases and the V segment lost 1 base, leaving 5 bases of the junction unmatched.

The chain couples TRBV30 to TRBJ1-2; a possible D gene is TRBD1 (6 bases). CDR3 length: 17 amino acids. Germline CDR1 reads GTSNPN; CDR2 reads SVGIG (reference sequence). V was clipped by 3 bases and J by 3 bases, with 23 bases between them. CDR3 DNA sequence: TGTGCCTGGAGCTTTATGTTAGCAGACAGGTTAGACTATGGCTACACCTTC. It translates to CAWSFMLADRLDYGYTF.

This sequence joins TRBV28 and TRBJ1-2; D is unresolved. Germline assignment: CDR1 MDHEN and CDR2 SYDVKM. The CDR3 is 13 residues long. V lost 3 bases to trimming and J lost 8 bases, with 13 bases between them. The CDR3, as DNA: TGTGCCAGCAGTTTGGGTTACCGGAGGGGCTACACCTTC. Translation gives CASSLGYRRGYTF.

The chain combines TRBV29-1 with TRBJ2-1, with TRBD2 as a possible D gene (5 bases). V lost 3 bases to trimming and J lost 7 bases, with 10 bases between them. This CDR3 spans 12 amino acids. From germline, CDR1 is SQVTM and CDR2 ANQGSEA. CDR3: CSVDLGSNEQFF. The CDR3 nucleotides read TGCAGCGTTGACCTGGGGAGTAATGAGCAGTTCTTC.

This clone was picked up one time. The chain's CDR3 is CASRLYTGELFF. The CDR3 nucleotides are TGTGCCAGCAGACTATACACCGGGGAGCTGTTTTTT. J is TRBJ2-2 and V is TRBV28, with D hard to call. V shed 6 bases and J shed 3 bases, with 5 bases lying between them. CDR1 and CDR2 (germline): MDHEN, SYDVKM. The CDR3 runs 12 residues.

This clone was seen only a few times. CDR3 residues: CASSPKKGKGTEAFF. The DNA of the CDR3 is TGTGCCAGCAGCCCAAAAAAGGGGAAGGGAACTGAAGCTTTCTTT. This chain joins TRBV13 and TRBJ1-1; tentatively, D is TRBD1 (5 bases). Germline V gene sequence: CDR1 PRHDT, CDR2 FYEKMQ (reference sequence). The CDR3 has 15 residues. Trimming pared 5 bases from V and 5 bases from J, leaving 18 bases between.

The chain couples TRBV7-2 to TRBJ1-1; TRBD1 might be the D (6 bases). From germline, CDR1 is SGHTA and CDR2 FQGNSA. Deletions cut 5 bases from V and 1 base from J, with 14 bases between. CDR3 length: 15 residues. The CDR3 loop is CASSPRRGGNTEAFF. The CDR3 region has the DNA TGTGCCAGCAGCCCCCGGCGAGGGGGGAACACTGAAGCTTTCTTT.

In this sample, this clone turned up once. J is TRBJ2-3 and V is TRBV7-3, with 7 bases aligning to TRBD2. CDR3 length equals 14 residues. Looked up from germline, CDR1 is SGHTA and CDR2 is FQGTGA. J was trimmed by 4 bases and V by 5 bases; bases with no gene match: 6. This chain's CDR3 is CASSPLGGADTQYF. In nucleotides, the CDR3 is TGTGCCAGCAGCCCCCTTGGGGGGGCAGATACGCAGTATTTT.

V is TRBV28 and J is TRBJ1-4, with 7 bases identical to TRBD1. The ends lost 4 bases at V and 10 bases at J; junction bases unmatched: 9. CDR3 size: 14 residues. CDR1 and CDR2 (germline): MDHEN, SYDVKM. The CDR3 spells CASSSNRGFAKLFF. Written as DNA, the CDR3 is TGTGCCAGCAGTTCTAACAGGGGATTTGCAAAACTGTTTTTT.

This clone was counted a single time. The chain recombines TRBV10-3 with TRBJ1-2; D gene uncertain. CDR1 ENHRY and CDR2 SYGVKD come from the germline V gene. The CDR3 consists of 16 residues. V lost 3 bases, J lost 8 bases, and 22 bases lay in between. The CDR3 region has the DNA TGTGCCATCAGTGACGAAAAGCGGTATCCCTACGTGGGCTACACCTTC. Translation: CAISDEKRYPYVGYTF.

The J gene is TRBJ2-7, the V gene TRBV9, with TRBD2 matching 10 bases. This CDR3 contains 15 residues. Unmatched junction bases numbered 5, after V lost 2 bases and J lost 3 bases. Germline V gene lookup returns CDR1 SGDLS and CDR2 YYNGEE. CDR3 sequence: CASSVAGTSDYEQYF. For the CDR3, the DNA is TGTGCCAGCAGCGTCGCCGGGACTAGCGACTACGAGCAGTACTTC.

The V gene is TRBV7-9, the J gene TRBJ2-3, with 9 positions matching TRBD2. Germline values: CDR1 SEHNR, CDR2 FQNEAQ (reference sequence). V lost 5 bases to trimming and J lost 5 bases; unmatched junction nucleotides: 5. The length of the CDR3 is 14 residues. CDR3 in amino acids: CASSRTSARDTQYF. DNA of the CDR3: TGTGCCAGCAGCAGGACTAGCGCCCGAGATACGCAGTATTTT. The variable domain in full, completed from reference TRBV7-9 and TRBJ2-3, reads DTGVSQNPRHKITKRGQNVTFRCDPISEHNRLYWYRQTLGQGPEFLTYFQNEAQLEKSRLLSDRFSAERPKGSFSTLEIQRTEQGDSAMYLCASSRTSARDTQYFGPGTRLTVL.

The rearrangement joins TRBV7-3 to TRBJ2-1, with a tentative D call TRBD2 (5 bases). The CDR3 runs to 17 residues. Germline CDR1 reads SGHTA; CDR2 reads FQGTGA. Trimming removed 5 bases at V and 4 bases at J, with 21 bases between. The CDR3 sequence is CASSHQAVAGTYNEQFF. The CDR3 DNA reads as TGTGCCAGCAGCCACCAGGCGGTGGCGGGTACTTACAATGAGCAGTTCTTC.